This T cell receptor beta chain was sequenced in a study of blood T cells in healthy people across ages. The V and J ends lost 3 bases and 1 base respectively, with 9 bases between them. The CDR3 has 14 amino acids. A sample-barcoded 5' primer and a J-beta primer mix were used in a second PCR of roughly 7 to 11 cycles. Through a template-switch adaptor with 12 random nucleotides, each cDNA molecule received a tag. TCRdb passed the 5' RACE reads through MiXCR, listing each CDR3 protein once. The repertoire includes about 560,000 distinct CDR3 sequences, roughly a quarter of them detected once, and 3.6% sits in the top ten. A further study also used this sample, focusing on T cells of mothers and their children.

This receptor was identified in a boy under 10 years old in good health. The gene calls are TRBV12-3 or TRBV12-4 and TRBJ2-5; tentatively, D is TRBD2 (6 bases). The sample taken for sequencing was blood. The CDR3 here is CASSLGLRQETQYF. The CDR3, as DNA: TGTGCCAGCAGTTTGGGACTTCGCCAAGAGACCCAGTACTTC.